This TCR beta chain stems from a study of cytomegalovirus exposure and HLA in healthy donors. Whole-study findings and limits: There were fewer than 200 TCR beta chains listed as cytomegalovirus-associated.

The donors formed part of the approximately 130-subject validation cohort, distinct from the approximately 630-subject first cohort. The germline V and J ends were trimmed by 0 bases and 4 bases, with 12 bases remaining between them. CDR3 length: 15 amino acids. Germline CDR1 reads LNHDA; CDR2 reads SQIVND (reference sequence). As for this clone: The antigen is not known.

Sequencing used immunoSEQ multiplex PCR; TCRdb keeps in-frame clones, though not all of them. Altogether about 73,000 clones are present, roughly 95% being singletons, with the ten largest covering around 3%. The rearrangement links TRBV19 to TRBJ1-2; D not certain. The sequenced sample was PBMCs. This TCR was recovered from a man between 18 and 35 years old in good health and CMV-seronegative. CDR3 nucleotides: TGTGCCAGTAGTATAGATCCCGGAGCCGCCTATGGCTACACCTTC. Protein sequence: CASSIDPGAAYGYTF.